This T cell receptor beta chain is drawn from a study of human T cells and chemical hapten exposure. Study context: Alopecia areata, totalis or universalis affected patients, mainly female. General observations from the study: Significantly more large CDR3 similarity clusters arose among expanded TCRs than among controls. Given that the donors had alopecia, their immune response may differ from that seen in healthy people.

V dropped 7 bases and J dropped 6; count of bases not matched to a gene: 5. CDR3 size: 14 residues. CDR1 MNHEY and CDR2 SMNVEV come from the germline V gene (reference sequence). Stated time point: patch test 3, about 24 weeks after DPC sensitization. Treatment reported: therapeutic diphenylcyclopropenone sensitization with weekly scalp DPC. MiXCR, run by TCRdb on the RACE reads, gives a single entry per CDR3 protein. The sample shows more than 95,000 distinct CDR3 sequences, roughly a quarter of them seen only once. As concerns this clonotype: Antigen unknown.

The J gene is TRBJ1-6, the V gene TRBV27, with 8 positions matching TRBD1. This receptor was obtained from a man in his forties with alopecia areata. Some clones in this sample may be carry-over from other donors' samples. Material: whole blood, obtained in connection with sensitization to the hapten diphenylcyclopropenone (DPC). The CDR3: CASTGQALNSPLHF. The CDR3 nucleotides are TGTGCCAGCACGGGACAGGCGCTTAATTCACCCCTCCACTTT.